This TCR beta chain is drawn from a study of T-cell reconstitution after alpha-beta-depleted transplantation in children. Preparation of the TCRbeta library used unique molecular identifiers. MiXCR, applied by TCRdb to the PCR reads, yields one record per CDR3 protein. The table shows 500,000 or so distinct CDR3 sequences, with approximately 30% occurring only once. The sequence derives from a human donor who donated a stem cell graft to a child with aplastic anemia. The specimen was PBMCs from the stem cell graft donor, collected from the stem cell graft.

The CDR3 loop reads CASSQEESPLAGPPEAYGYTF. DNA for the CDR3: TGTGCCAGCAGCCAAGAAGAATCCCCCTTGGCAGGGCCCCCCGAGGCCTATGGCTACACCTTC. V gene TRBV14 combines with J gene TRBJ1-2; a weak D match, TRBD1 (5 bases). The CDR3 spans 21 residues. The V end was cut by 0 bases, the J end by 4 bases, with 30 bases between. Germline V gene data show CDR1 as SGHDN and CDR2 as FVKESK.